These 32 T cell receptor beta chains share one sample of origin, sequenced in a study of CDR3 diversity in severe acne. TCRdb itself ran the PCR reads through MiXCR, one entry per CDR3 protein. The top ten clones hold about 9.4% of a sample with some 84,000 distinct CDR3 sequences, over 45% of them seen once. Specimen: blood. The receptors were sampled from a male donor in good health, serving as a control.

This clonotype has at least ten counts. The chain is built from TRBV5-1 and TRBJ1-4; weak D call: TRBD1 (6 bases). V lost 4 bases, J lost 4 bases, and 17 bases lay in between. The CDR3 has 16 residues. CDR1 SGHRS and CDR2 YFSETQ come from the germline V gene. The CDR3 here is CASSLGATGFNEKLFF. For the CDR3, the DNA is TGCGCCAGCAGCCTTGGAGCGACAGGCTTTAATGAAAAACTGTTTTTT.

Ten or more counts support this clonotype. The rearrangement links TRBV3-1 to TRBJ2-5; D is possibly TRBD2 (6 bases). Trimming pared 3 bases from V and 4 bases from J, leaving 18 bases between. This CDR3 contains 16 residues. CDR1 is LGHDT and CDR2 is YNNKEL in the germline V gene (reference sequence). The DNA of the CDR3 is TGTGCCAGCAGCCATCAAAGTGGGAAAGCGGGAGAGACCCAGTACTTC. Encoded protein: CASSHQSGKAGETQYF.

In its sample, this clonotype was seen once. A junction end diverges from the germline sequence, so it may reflect a read error. The V call is TRBV6-1, the J call TRBJ1-6, with a weak D call TRBD1 (6 bases). Germline V gene sequence: CDR1 MNHNS, CDR2 SASEGT. The CDR3 covers 14 residues. The CDR3 nucleotides are TGTGCCAGCAGTGACCCAGGGGATAGTTCACCCCTCCGCTTT. It encodes CASSDPGDSSPLRF.

The genes are TRBV10-3 and TRBJ1-1; D possibly corresponds to TRBD1 (5 bases). The CDR3 runs to 13 residues. From germline, CDR1 is ENHRY and CDR2 SYGVKD. The ends were cut back, 8 bases at V and 3 bases at J, with 13 bases in the middle. CDR3: CAIRPGTYTEAFF. The CDR3 DNA reads as TGTGCCATCCGCCCCGGGACCTACACTGAAGCTTTCTTT.

The rearrangement joins TRBV5-1 to TRBJ1-5; no reliable D call. Trimming pared 4 bases from V and 1 base from J, leaving 6 bases between. CDR1 SGHRS and CDR2 YFSETQ come from the germline V gene. The CDR3 has 13 amino acids. The CDR3: CASSIDSNQPQHF. CDR3 bases: TGCGCCAGCAGCATCGACAGCAATCAGCCCCAGCATTTT.

This clonotype is termed medium-sized. This rearrangement joins TRBV19 to TRBJ1-2; 7 bases align to TRBD1. This CDR3 has 15 residues. Germline CDR1 reads LNHDA; CDR2 reads SQIVND (reference sequence). J lost 8 bases, V lost 3 bases, and 12 bases had no gene match. The CDR3 loop is CASSMPGQVLQGYTF. The CDR3 DNA is TGTGCCAGTAGTATGCCCGGACAGGTTCTACAGGGCTACACCTTC.

This clonotype was detected ten times or more. The V gene is TRBV6-6, the J gene TRBJ2-3, with D hard to call. The germline CDR1 and CDR2 sequences are MNHNY and SVGAGI (reference sequence). This CDR3 has 15 amino acids. V was pared by 0 bases and J by 2 bases, with 9 bases between. The CDR3, as DNA: TGTGCCAGCAGTTACTCGGTTAGGAACACAGATACGCAGTATTTT. This translates into CASSYSVRNTDTQYF.

This sequence joins TRBV25-1 and TRBJ2-2; D may be TRBD1 (6 bases). CDR1 MGHDK and CDR2 SYGVNS come from the germline V gene. This CDR3 has 14 amino acids. V dropped 5 bases and J dropped 0 bases, with 7 bases sitting between them. The CDR3: CASSRTANTGELFF. CDR3 nucleotides: TGTGCCAGCAGTCGGACAGCGAACACCGGGGAGCTGTTTTTT.

Comment on this clonotype: Mismatch with germline at one junction end may stem from a read error. This rearrangement joins TRBV19 to TRBJ2-7, with TRBD2 matching 8 bases. Germline values: CDR1 LNHDA, CDR2 SQIVND (reference sequence). CDR3 length equals 14 residues. The CDR3 here is CASSPPSGSYEQHF. DNA for the CDR3: TGTGCCAGTAGTCCTCCGAGCGGGAGCTACGAGCAGCACTTC.

In this sample, this clonotype turned up a few times. A read error may account for a junction end that differs from germline. This chain connects TRBV7-7 to TRBJ2-2, with D possibly being TRBD2 (6 bases). Germline assignment: CDR1 SSHAT and CDR2 FNYEAQ (reference sequence). This CDR3 spans 15 amino acids. Here the CDR3 reads CASSLTLAGTGELFF. The CDR3 DNA reads as TGTGCTAGCAGCTTAACGTTGGCGGGGACCGGGGAGCTGTTTTTT. The full variable domain, completed using reference TRBV7-7 and TRBJ2-2, is GAGVSQSPRYKVTKRGQDVTLRCDPISSHATLYWYQQALGQGPEFLTYFNYEAQPDKSGLPSDRFSAERPEGSISTLTIQRTEQRDSAMYRCASSLTLAGTGELFFGEGSRLTVL.

The chain employs TRBV20-1 and TRBJ2-7; 10 bases align to TRBD2. The CDR3 has 10 residues. After removal of 4 bases from V and 11 bases from J, the junction contained 2 bases not matched to a gene. From germline, CDR1 is DFQATT and CDR2 SNEGSKA (reference sequence). The CDR3 sequence: CSANGLAEYF. The CDR3 DNA reads as TGCAGTGCTAATGGACTAGCGGAGTACTTC.

The table lists this clonotype with a few counts. This sequence joins TRBV4-1 and TRBJ1-2; TRBD1 agrees at 8 bases. The CDR3 consists of 14 residues. Trimming took 3 bases from V and 7 from J; bases not matched to a gene: 7. Germline loops: CDR1 MGHRA, CDR2 YSYEKL. CDR3 residues: CASSHGTGGFGYTF. Written as DNA, the CDR3 is TGCGCCAGCAGCCATGGGACAGGAGGTTTTGGCTACACCTTC.

This clonotype occurred a few times. The chain has TRBV29-1 and TRBJ1-5, with a possible D match to TRBD1 (6 bases). The V end lost 2 bases, the J end lost 0 bases, and 11 bases lay between the germline ends. CDR1 and CDR2 from the germline V gene are SQVTM and ANQGSEA. This CDR3 comprises 15 residues. CDR3 in DNA: TGCAGCGTTGAACCCAGGGGAAATAGCAATCAGCCCCAGCATTTT. Amino acids: CSVEPRGNSNQPQHF.

The chain carries TRBV20-1 and TRBJ2-7, with TRBD1 identical over 8 bases. CDR3 length equals 15 residues. Germline lookup yields CDR1 DFQATT and CDR2 SNEGSKA (reference sequence). The junction had 12 bases not matched to a gene; V was cut back by 6 bases and J by 2 bases. The CDR3 bases are TGCAGTGCAGAAGGACAGGGCACCACCCCCTACGAGCAGTACTTC. Its translation is CSAEGQGTTPYEQYF.

The genes are TRBV2 and TRBJ1-6, with TRBD1 as a possible D gene (5 bases). The germline V gene encodes CDR1 SNHLY and CDR2 FYNNEI. Trimming removed 8 bases at V and 5 bases at J, with 13 bases between. The CDR3 length is 14 residues. The CDR3 protein is CASFSGRNNSPLHF. The CDR3 DNA reads as TGTGCCAGCTTTTCAGGGCGGAATAATTCACCCCTCCACTTT. Full variable domain (missing parts from reference TRBV2 and TRBJ1-6): EPEVTQTPSHQVTQMGQEVILRCVPISNHLYFYWYRQILGQKVEFLVSFYNNEISEKSEIFDDQFSVERPDGSNFTLKIRSTKLEDSAMYFCASFSGRNNSPLHFGNGTRLTVT.

The genes are TRBV10-3 and TRBJ1-1; the D gene is possibly TRBD1 (5 bases). The length of the CDR3 is 15 residues. V lost 0 bases, J lost 1 base, and 9 bases lay in between. Germline V gene lookup returns CDR1 ENHRY and CDR2 SYGVKD. CDR3 sequence: CAISESGTSNTEAFF. As DNA, the CDR3 is TGTGCCATCAGTGAGTCGGGGACCTCGAACACTGAAGCTTTCTTT.

The V call is TRBV7-9, the J call TRBJ2-6; tentatively, D is TRBD2 (7 bases). This CDR3 region has 21 residues. V was cut by 3 bases and J by 0 bases, with 24 bases left in between. Germline CDR1 reads SEHNR; CDR2 reads FQNEAQ (reference sequence). The CDR3 coding sequence is TGTGCCAGCAGCTTTTACAGGTTTAGGGGGGGATCTAACTCTGGGGCCAACGTCCTGACTTTC. This gives the protein CASSFYRFRGGSNSGANVLTF.

By its share, this clonotype is medium-sized. The chain combines TRBV5-1 with TRBJ2-3, with TRBD2 identical over 9 bases. CDR1 is SGHRS and CDR2 is YFSETQ in the germline V gene. V was clipped by 9 bases and J by 2 bases; unmatched bases: 10. The CDR3 runs 15 residues. The CDR3 loop is CATKSGGLNTDTQYF. Written as DNA, the CDR3 is TGCGCCACAAAGAGCGGGGGGCTGAACACAGATACGCAGTATTTT.

Remarks on this clonotype: In this CDR3 the conserved last residue, phenylalanine or tryptophan, is missing, so a read error is likely. This sequence joins TRBV7-9 and TRBJ2-5; D may correspond to TRBD1 or TRBD2 (5 bases each). The CDR3 covers 13 residues. CDR1 SEHNR and CDR2 FQNEAQ come from the germline V gene (reference sequence). The CDR3, as DNA: TGTGGCAGCGGCTTCCGGGACGGGGAGACCCAGTACTCC. Translating gives CGSGFRDGETQYS.

This clonotype has a count of ten or more. This chain joins TRBV4-1 and TRBJ2-3; D ambiguous. The CDR3 consists of 13 residues. Germline V gives CDR1 MGHRA, CDR2 YSYEKL. Trimming took 0 bases from V and 3 from J, leaving 4 bases between them. CDR3 sequence: CASSQEGTDTQYF. For the CDR3, the DNA is TGCGCCAGCAGCCAAGAGGGTACAGATACGCAGTATTTT.

This clonotype was observed a handful of times. The V and J genes are TRBV11-3 and TRBJ1-1; D ambiguous. This CDR3 comprises 14 residues. Looked up from germline, CDR1 is SGHNT and CDR2 is YENEEA. The V end lost 5 bases, the J end lost 1 base, and 11 bases lay between the germline ends. This CDR3 reads CASSRKLGNTEAFF. The DNA of the CDR3 is TGTGCCAGCAGCCGCAAGCTAGGGAACACTGAAGCTTTCTTT. The full variable domain, completed using reference TRBV11-3 and TRBJ1-1, is EAGVVQSPRYKIIEKKQPVAFWCNPISGHNTLYWYLQNLGQGPELLIRYENEEAVDDSQLPKDRFSAERLKGVDSTLKIQPAELGDSAVYLCASSRKLGNTEAFFGQGTRLTVV.

There are many counts of this clonotype. The gene calls are TRBV4-1 and TRBJ1-1; possible D gene TRBD1, 5 bases. V lost 0 bases to trimming and J lost 6 bases, with 14 bases between them. The CDR3 runs to 15 residues. The germline CDR1 and CDR2 sequences are MGHRA and YSYEKL. The CDR3 nucleotides are TGCGCCAGCAGCCAAGATTTGGGGACGCAACCTGAAGCTTTCTTT. Encoded protein: CASSQDLGTQPEAFF.

In its sample, this clonotype was seen many times. This chain links TRBV7-6 with TRBJ1-1; 8 bases fit TRBD1. Germline trimming cut 1 base from V and 1 base from J; bases unmatched to any gene: 2. The CDR3 runs 15 residues. In germline, CDR1 is SGHVS, CDR2 FNYEAQ. The CDR3 sequence: CASSLVGQGNTEAFF. In DNA form, the CDR3 reads TGTGCCAGCAGCTTAGTAGGACAGGGGAACACTGAAGCTTTCTTT.

The chain has TRBV19 and TRBJ1-5; D is ambiguous. This CDR3 is 12 amino acids long. The germline V gene has CDR1 LNHDA and CDR2 SQIVND (reference sequence). Trimming stripped 7 bases from V and 7 bases from J, with 11 bases between. CDR3 nucleotide sequence: TGTGCCAGTACCTCAGGTGGCCAGCCCCAGCATTTT. It encodes CASTSGGQPQHF.

The chain recombines TRBV20-1 with TRBJ1-4; 8 bases line up with TRBD1. J was trimmed by 11 bases and V by 5 bases; bases with no gene match: 13. This CDR3 spans 14 amino acids. Germline lookup yields CDR1 DFQATT and CDR2 SNEGSKA (reference sequence). The CDR3 here is CSAEGQDTFGKLFF. CDR3 coding DNA: TGCAGTGCTGAGGGACAGGACACCTTTGGGAAACTGTTTTTT.

The chain carries TRBV7-8 and TRBJ2-3; D gene ambiguous. Germline CDR1 SGHVS, CDR2 FQNEAQ. This CDR3 contains 18 residues. Deletions cut 5 bases from V and 6 bases from J, with 27 bases between. In nucleotides, the CDR3 is TGTGCCAGCAGCCTCCTGGCGCTAAGTATAGGATCGAGGGATACGCAGTATTTT. It specifies CASSLLALSIGSRDTQYF.

By share, this clonotype ranks as medium-sized. The rearrangement links TRBV12-3 or TRBV12-4 to TRBJ2-3; possibly TRBD2 for D (6 bases). The V and J ends lost 6 bases and 0 bases respectively, with 16 bases between them. This CDR3 is built from 16 residues. CDR3 protein: CASSLRELDSTDTQYF. The CDR3 bases are TGTGCCAGCAGCCTCCGGGAGCTGGATAGCACAGATACGCAGTATTTT.

The chain recombines TRBV20-1 with TRBJ2-7, with a possible D match to TRBD2 (7 bases). Trimming removed 6 bases at V and 4 bases at J, with 16 bases between. The CDR3 totals 13 residues. CDR1 is DFQATT and CDR2 is SNEGSKA in the germline V gene (reference sequence). The CDR3 is CSAGAGASYEQYF. CDR3 sequence (DNA): TGCAGTGCGGGGGCGGGAGCCTCGTACGAGCAGTACTTC.

For this clonotype: A read error is likely, as this CDR3 ends without the conserved phenylalanine or tryptophan. The rearrangement joins TRBV19 to TRBJ2-7; D may match TRBD1 or TRBD2 (6 bases each). V dropped 5 bases and J dropped 9 bases, with 20 bases sitting between them. The V gene's germline CDR1 is LNHDA and CDR2 SQIVND (reference sequence). This CDR3 has 14 amino acids. This CDR3 reads CASSDRAEGDAQYL. The CDR3, as DNA: TGTGCCAGTAGTGACCGAGCGGAGGGGGACGCGCAGTACCTC.

The chain employs TRBV6-4 and TRBJ2-3, with 8 bases that match TRBD2. The CDR3 has 16 residues. The junction had 7 bases not matched to a gene; V was cut back by 1 base and J by 4 bases. CDR1 is MRHNA and CDR2 is SNTAGT in the germline V gene. The CDR3 sequence is CASSDFVAGWADTQYF. CDR3 nucleotide sequence: TGTGCCAGCAGTGACTTCGTAGCGGGATGGGCAGATACGCAGTATTTT.

CDR3 region: CSALWTSGRGEQFF. In DNA, the CDR3 is TGCAGTGCTTTATGGACTAGCGGGAGGGGTGAGCAGTTCTTC. The chain couples TRBV20-1 to TRBJ2-1, with 15 bases fitting TRBD2. The ends lost 5 bases at V and 9 bases at J; junction bases unmatched: 5. The length of the CDR3 is 14 residues. Germline CDR1 and CDR2: DFQATT and SNEGSKA (reference sequence).

This sequence joins TRBV4-1 and TRBJ2-3; 15 bases are shared with TRBD2. With V trimmed by 1 base and J by 1 base, 3 bases remained unmatched. Looked up from germline, CDR1 is MGHRA and CDR2 is YSYEKL. This CDR3 has 18 residues. The CDR3 loop is CASSQGGLAGGGTDTQYF. CDR3 DNA: TGCGCCAGCAGCCAAGGAGGACTAGCGGGAGGGGGCACAGATACGCAGTATTTT.